The 20 T cell receptor beta chains in this list originate from one sample, sequenced in a study of blood T cell repertoires in COVID-19. The table came from immunoSEQ multiplex PCR; TCRdb's copy has only in-frame clones and leaves some out. This repertoire shows a few hundred thousand clones, 87% found once; its top ten account for about an eighth. The sample was peripheral blood. Receptors originate from a woman aged 18-29 years who had recovered from COVID-19.

The rearrangement uses TRBV6-5 and TRBJ2-7, with D possibly matching TRBD1 (6 bases). This CDR3 is built from 15 residues. In germline, CDR1 is MNHEY, CDR2 SVGAGI. The V end lost 6 bases, the J end lost 1 base, and 16 bases lay between the germline ends. The CDR3: CASRRDILESYEQYF. The CDR3 coding sequence is TGTGCCAGCAGACGGGACATTTTAGAGTCCTACGAGCAGTACTTC.

A single count supports this clone. The chain has TRBV25-1 and TRBJ1-4; TRBD1 matches at 8 bases. Germline values: CDR1 MGHDK, CDR2 SYGVNS. This CDR3 is built from 14 residues. Trimming cost V 6 bases and J 13 bases; bases outside gene matches: 13. The CDR3 nucleotides read TGTGCCAGCAGCGAGGACAGGGTCGGGGGAGGACTGTTTTTT. This encodes CASSEDRVGGGLFF.

V and J are TRBV27 and TRBJ1-1; D ambiguous. The V and J ends lost 1 base and 2 bases respectively, with 5 bases between them. This CDR3 has 13 amino acids. Germline CDR1 reads MNHEY; CDR2 reads SMNVEV (reference sequence). The CDR3 sequence: CASSLLVNTEAFF. In DNA form, the CDR3 reads TGTGCCAGCAGTTTATTAGTAAACACTGAAGCTTTCTTT.

This rearrangement joins TRBV5-6 to TRBJ2-7, with 8 positions matching TRBD1. V lost 4 bases, J lost 6 bases, and 6 bases stayed unmatched. Germline V lookup: CDR1 SGHDT, CDR2 YYEEEE. The CDR3 contains 13 residues. The CDR3 sequence is CASSRGQAIEQYF. In DNA form, the CDR3 reads TGTGCCAGCAGCCGGGGACAGGCCATCGAGCAGTACTTC.

The J gene is TRBJ2-7, the V gene TRBV3-1 (or the pseudogene TRBV3-2), with D tentatively TRBD2 (6 bases). Germline values: CDR1 LGHDT, CDR2 YNNKEL (reference sequence). The CDR3 runs to 15 residues. V was shortened by 0 bases and J by 3 bases, with 12 bases between the two germline ends. The CDR3 DNA sequence: TGTGCCAGCAGCCAAGATCCTAGCGCTTTCTACGAGCAGTACTTC. Translating it yields CASSQDPSAFYEQYF.

V is TRBV6-2 or TRBV6-3 and J is TRBJ2-3; TRBD2 might be the D (6 bases). The CDR3 runs to 14 residues. Germline-derived CDR1 and CDR2 are MNHEY and SVGEGT. V dropped 4 bases and J dropped 5 bases, with 13 bases sitting between them. The CDR3 loop is CASSFLAPEDTQYF. The CDR3 DNA reads as TGTGCCAGCAGTTTTCTAGCGCCCGAAGATACGCAGTATTTT.

The chain recombines TRBV29-1 with TRBJ2-3; the match to TRBD2 covers 9 bases. The CDR3 totals 19 residues. Germline V gene lookup returns CDR1 SQVTM and CDR2 ANQGSEA. The V gene end was trimmed by 2 bases and the J gene end by 1 base; junction bases not matched to a gene: 16. CDR3 sequence reads: CSVEPRASGGRGGTDTQYF. In DNA form, the CDR3 reads TGCAGCGTTGAACCGAGGGCTTCTGGCGGGAGGGGGGGCACAGATACGCAGTATTTT.

V usage is TRBV5-6 and J usage is TRBJ2-1, with D perhaps matching TRBD1 (6 bases). The germline V gene encodes CDR1 SGHDT and CDR2 YYEEEE. There are 13 residues in the CDR3. V lost 3 bases and J lost 7, with 11 bases in between. The CDR3 is CASSYDRRNEQFF. The CDR3 DNA is TGTGCCAGCAGCTACGACAGGCGGAATGAGCAGTTCTTC. The full variable domain, in which reference TRBV5-6 and TRBJ2-1 provide the parts outside the CDR3, is DAGVTQSPTHLIKTRGQQVTLRCSPKSGHDTVSWYQQALGQGPQFIFQYYEEEERQRGNFPDRFSGHQFPNYSSELNVNALLLGDSALYLCASSYDRRNEQFFGPGTRLTVL.

The chain is built from TRBV30 and TRBJ2-3; no definite D call. CDR3 size: 15 residues. The V and J ends lost 0 bases and 3 bases respectively, with 13 bases between them. Germline assignment: CDR1 GTSNPN and CDR2 SVGIG (reference sequence). The CDR3 bases are TGTGCCTGGAGTGTGACCGGAGCTAATACAGATACGCAGTATTTT. Translating gives CAWSVTGANTDTQYF. Looking up the rest from reference TRBV30 and TRBJ2-3 gives the full variable domain: SQTIHQWPATLVQPVGSPLSLECTVEGTSNPNLYWYRQAAGRGLQLLFYSVGIGQISSEVPQNLSASRPQDRQFILSSKKLLLSDSGFYLCAWSVTGANTDTQYFGPGTRLTVL.

V gene TRBV9 combines with J gene TRBJ1-4; possibly TRBD1 for D (5 bases). V lost 0 bases and J 4 bases, leaving 16 bases between the germline ends. CDR1 and CDR2 from the germline V gene are SGDLS and YYNGEE. CDR3 length equals 17 residues. The CDR3 region is CASSVASGGEDNEKLFF. In DNA form, the CDR3 reads TGTGCCAGCAGCGTAGCGAGTGGGGGGGAGGATAATGAAAAACTGTTTTTT.

As DNA, the CDR3 is TGTGCCAGAAGCATTAACAGGGGGCCCGGGGCCAACGTCCTGACTTTC. Its translation is CARSINRGPGANVLTF. The chain links TRBV5-3 to TRBJ2-6; 9 nucleotides align to TRBD1. TRBV5-3 is annotated as an ORF whose role is uncertain. CDR3 length equals 16 residues. The V and J ends lost 4 bases and 4 bases, in that order; junction bases with no gene match: 6.

The chain has TRBV10-3 and TRBJ2-1, with TRBD1 matching 7 bases. This CDR3 has 15 amino acids. V trimming: 2 bases; J trimming: 7 bases; junction bases outside the gene matches: 8. The germline gives CDR1 ENHRY, CDR2 SYGVKD. CDR3 sequence: CAISEVGQIGNEQFF. CDR3 nucleotides: TGTGCCATCAGTGAGGTGGGACAGATAGGGAATGAGCAGTTCTTC.

This clone was counted only a few times. The chain combines TRBV5-4 with TRBJ1-1, with D unresolved. This CDR3 is 11 amino acids long. Between the trimmed V and J ends, which lost 7 bases and 2 bases, there was a span of 6 bases. Germline lookup yields CDR1 SGHNT and CDR2 YYREEE (reference sequence). CDR3 nucleotide sequence: TGTGCCAGCTCAGTTAACACTGAAGCTTTCTTT. This gives the protein CASSVNTEAFF.

The chain links TRBV15 to TRBJ2-3; D ambiguous. The germline CDR1 and CDR2 sequences are LNHNV and YYDKDF (reference sequence). The length of the CDR3 is 15 residues. Trimming stripped 1 base from V and 4 bases from J, with 12 bases between. CDR3 nucleotides: TGTGCCACCAGCAGAGTAGGAAGCAGGTCAGATACGCAGTATTTT. As protein: CATSRVGSRSDTQYF.

The chain joins TRBV15 to TRBJ2-1; 11 bases line up with TRBD2. The germline CDR1 and CDR2 sequences are LNHNV and YYDKDF (reference sequence). The length of the CDR3 is 15 residues. Unmatched junction bases numbered 4, after V lost 3 bases and J lost 6 bases. The CDR3 reads CATSRGLAGGNEQFF. CDR3 DNA sequence: TGTGCCACCAGCAGGGGGCTAGCGGGAGGCAATGAGCAGTTCTTC.

The J gene is TRBJ1-4, the V gene TRBV14; the match to TRBD1 covers 10 bases. V trimming: 4 bases; J trimming: 8 bases; junction bases outside the gene matches: 7. This CDR3 region has 15 residues. Germline values: CDR1 SGHDN, CDR2 FVKESK. The CDR3 region is CASSRLGQGLEKLFF. The DNA for the CDR3 is TGTGCCAGCAGCCGGCTGGGACAGGGGTTAGAAAAACTGTTTTTT.

V gene TRBV4-2 combines with J gene TRBJ2-3, with 9 nucleotides matching TRBD1. V was clipped by 0 bases and J by 2 bases; unmatched bases: 3. Germline-derived CDR1 and CDR2 are LGHNA and YNFKEQ. The CDR3 consists of 16 residues. CDR3 nucleotides: TGTGCCAGCAGCCAAGACACAGGGGGCTCCACAGATACGCAGTATTTT. This sequence encodes CASSQDTGGSTDTQYF.

The V gene is TRBV5-1, the J gene TRBJ1-2; tentative D call: TRBD1 (6 bases). The CDR3 has 15 residues. The V gene's germline CDR1 is SGHRS and CDR2 YFSETQ. Trimming removed 4 bases at V and 4 bases at J, with 17 bases between. The CDR3 spells CASSIAGEQLYGYTF. For the CDR3, the DNA is TGCGCCAGCAGCATCGCAGGGGAACAGCTCTATGGCTACACCTTC.

J is TRBJ1-1 and V is TRBV7-2, with 7 positions matching TRBD1. This CDR3 comprises 15 residues. V shed 5 bases and J 5 bases; nucleotides not matched to a gene: 11. Germline V gene lookup returns CDR1 SGHTA and CDR2 FQGNSA. The CDR3 DNA reads TGTGCCAGCAGCCTAAAAACTTGGGACAGAACTGAAGCTTTCTTT. This gives the protein CASSLKTWDRTEAFF. The complete variable domain, with remaining parts taken from reference TRBV7-2 and TRBJ1-1, reads GAGVSQSPSNKVTEKGKDVELRCDPISGHTALYWYRQSLGQGLEFLIYFQGNSAPDKSGLPSDRFSAERTGGSVSTLTIQRTQQEDSAVYLCASSLKTWDRTEAFFGQGTRLTVV.

This clone was counted once. J is TRBJ1-1 and V is TRBV9; 7 bases line up with TRBD1. Germline lookup yields CDR1 SGDLS and CDR2 YYNGEE. The CDR3 is made up of 20 amino acids. V gave up 4 bases and J gave up 0 bases; unmatched junction bases: 21. The CDR3 DNA is TGTGCCAGCAGCTCCAATCCGCGAGGGGTGAGGGGGCCAATGAACACTGAAGCTTTCTTT. As protein: CASSSNPRGVRGPMNTEAFF.